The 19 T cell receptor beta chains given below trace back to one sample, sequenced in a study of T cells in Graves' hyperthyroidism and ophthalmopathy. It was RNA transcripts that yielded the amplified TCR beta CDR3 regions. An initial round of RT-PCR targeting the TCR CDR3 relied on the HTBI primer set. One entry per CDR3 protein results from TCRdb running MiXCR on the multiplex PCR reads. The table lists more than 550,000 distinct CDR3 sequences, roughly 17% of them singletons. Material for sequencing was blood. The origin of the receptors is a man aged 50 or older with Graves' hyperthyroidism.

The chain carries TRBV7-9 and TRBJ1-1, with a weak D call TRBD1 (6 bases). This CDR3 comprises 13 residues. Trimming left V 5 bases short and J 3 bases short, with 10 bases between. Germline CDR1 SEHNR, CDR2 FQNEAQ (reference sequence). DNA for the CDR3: TGTGCCAGCAGCGGAGGGGGGTACACTGAAGCTTTCTTT. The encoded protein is CASSGGGYTEAFF.

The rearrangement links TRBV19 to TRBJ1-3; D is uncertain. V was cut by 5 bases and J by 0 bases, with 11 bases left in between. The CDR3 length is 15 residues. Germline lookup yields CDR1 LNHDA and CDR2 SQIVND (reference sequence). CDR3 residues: CASSEWRSSGNTIYF. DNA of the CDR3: TGTGCCAGTAGTGAGTGGAGAAGCTCTGGAAACACCATATATTTT.

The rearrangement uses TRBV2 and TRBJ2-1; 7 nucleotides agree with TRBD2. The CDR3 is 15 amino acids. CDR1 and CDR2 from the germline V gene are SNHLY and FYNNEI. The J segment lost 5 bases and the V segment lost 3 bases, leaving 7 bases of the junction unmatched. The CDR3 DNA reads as TGTGCCAGCAGTGATCGTGGACTAGGCCACAATGAGCAGTTCTTC. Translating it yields CASSDRGLGHNEQFF.

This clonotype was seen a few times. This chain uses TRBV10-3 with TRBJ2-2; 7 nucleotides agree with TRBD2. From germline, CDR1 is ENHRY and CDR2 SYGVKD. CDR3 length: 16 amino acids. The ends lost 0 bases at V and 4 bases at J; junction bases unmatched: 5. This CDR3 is CAISESASGLTGELFF. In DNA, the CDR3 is TGTGCCATCAGTGAGTCGGCTAGCGGACTCACCGGGGAGCTGTTTTTT.

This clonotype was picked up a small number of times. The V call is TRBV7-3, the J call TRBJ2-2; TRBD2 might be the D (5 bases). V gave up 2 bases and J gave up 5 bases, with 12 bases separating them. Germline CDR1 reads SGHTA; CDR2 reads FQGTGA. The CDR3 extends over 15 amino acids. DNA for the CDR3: TGTGCCAGCAGCTTACAATTGGGCGGGACCGGGGAGCTGTTTTTT. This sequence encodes CASSLQLGGTGELFF.

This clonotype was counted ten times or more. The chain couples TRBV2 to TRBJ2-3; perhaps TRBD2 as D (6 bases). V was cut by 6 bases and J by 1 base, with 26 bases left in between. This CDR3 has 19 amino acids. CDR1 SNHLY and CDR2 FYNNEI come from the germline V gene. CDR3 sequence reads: CASSPPGLGTGLGTDTQYF. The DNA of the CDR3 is TGTGCCAGCAGCCCCCCGGGACTTGGGACCGGGCTGGGCACAGATACGCAGTATTTT.

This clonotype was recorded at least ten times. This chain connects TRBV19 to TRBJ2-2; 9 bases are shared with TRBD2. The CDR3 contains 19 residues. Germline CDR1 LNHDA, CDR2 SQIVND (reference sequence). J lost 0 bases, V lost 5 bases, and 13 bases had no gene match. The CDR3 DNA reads TGTGCCAGTAGTTTCCCCTCGGGACTAGCAGCGGCGAACACCGGGGAGCTGTTTTTT. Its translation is CASSFPSGLAAANTGELFF.

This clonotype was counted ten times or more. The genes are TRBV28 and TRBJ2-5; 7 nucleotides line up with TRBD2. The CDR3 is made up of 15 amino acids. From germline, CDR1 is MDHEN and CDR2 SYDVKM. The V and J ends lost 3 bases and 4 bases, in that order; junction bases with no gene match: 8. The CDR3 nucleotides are TGTGCCAGCAGTTTCTCCGGGAGCGGGGCAGAGACCCAGTACTTC. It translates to CASSFSGSGAETQYF.

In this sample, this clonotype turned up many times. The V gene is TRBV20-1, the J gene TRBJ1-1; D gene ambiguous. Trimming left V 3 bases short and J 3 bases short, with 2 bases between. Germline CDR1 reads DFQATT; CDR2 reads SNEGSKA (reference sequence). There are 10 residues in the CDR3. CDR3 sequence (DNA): TGCAGTGCTAGGTACACTGAAGCTTTCTTT. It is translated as CSARYTEAFF.

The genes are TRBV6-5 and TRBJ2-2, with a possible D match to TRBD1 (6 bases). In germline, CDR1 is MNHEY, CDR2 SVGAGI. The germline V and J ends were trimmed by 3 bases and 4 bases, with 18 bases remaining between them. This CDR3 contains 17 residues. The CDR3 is CASSYGTGHFLTGELFF. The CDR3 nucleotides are TGTGCCAGCAGTTATGGGACGGGACACTTTCTCACCGGGGAGCTGTTTTTT.

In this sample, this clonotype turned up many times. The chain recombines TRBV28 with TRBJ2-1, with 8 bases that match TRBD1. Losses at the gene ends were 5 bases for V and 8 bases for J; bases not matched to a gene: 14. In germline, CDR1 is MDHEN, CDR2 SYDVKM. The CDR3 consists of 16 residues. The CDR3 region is CASSKWDRPPIHEQFF. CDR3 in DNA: TGTGCCAGCAGTAAGTGGGACAGGCCTCCAATCCATGAGCAGTTCTTC.

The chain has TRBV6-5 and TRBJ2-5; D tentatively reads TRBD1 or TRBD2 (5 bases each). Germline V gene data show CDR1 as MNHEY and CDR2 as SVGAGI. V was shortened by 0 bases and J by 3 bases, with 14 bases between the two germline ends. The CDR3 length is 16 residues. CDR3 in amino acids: CASSYSGPPGEETQYF. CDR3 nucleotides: TGTGCCAGCAGTTACTCGGGACCACCTGGGGAAGAGACCCAGTACTTC.

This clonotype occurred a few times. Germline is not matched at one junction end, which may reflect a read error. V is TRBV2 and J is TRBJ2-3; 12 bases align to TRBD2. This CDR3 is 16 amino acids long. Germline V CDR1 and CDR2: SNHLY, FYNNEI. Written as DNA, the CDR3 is TGTGCCAGCAGACCGGGACTAGCGGGCCGCACAGGTACGCAGTATTTT. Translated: CASRPGLAGRTGTQYF.

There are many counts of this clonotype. The CDR3 sequence is CASSPRPTGDSGANVLTF. In DNA, the CDR3 is TGTGCCAGCAGCCCCCGGCCGACAGGGGACTCTGGGGCCAACGTCCTGACTTTC. The V call is TRBV7-8, the J call TRBJ2-6; TRBD1 aligns across 8 bases. CDR3 length: 18 residues. Germline V gene lookup returns CDR1 SGHVS and CDR2 FQNEAQ. The V and J ends lost 5 bases and 0 bases, in that order; junction bases with no gene match: 9. Filled out from reference TRBV7-8 and TRBJ2-6, the complete variable domain reads GAGVSQSPRYKVAKRGQDVALRCDPISGHVSLFWYQQALGQGPEFLTYFQNEAQLDKSGLPSDRFFAERPEGSVSTLKIQRTQQEDSAVYLCASSPRPTGDSGANVLTFGAGSRLTVL.

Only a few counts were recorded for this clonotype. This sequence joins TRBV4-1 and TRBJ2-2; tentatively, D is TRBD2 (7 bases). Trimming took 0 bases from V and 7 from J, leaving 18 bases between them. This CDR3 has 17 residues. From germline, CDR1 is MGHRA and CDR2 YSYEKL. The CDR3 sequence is CASSQDGQGRVVGELFF. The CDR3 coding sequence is TGCGCCAGCAGCCAAGATGGCCAGGGGAGGGTTGTCGGGGAGCTGTTTTTT.

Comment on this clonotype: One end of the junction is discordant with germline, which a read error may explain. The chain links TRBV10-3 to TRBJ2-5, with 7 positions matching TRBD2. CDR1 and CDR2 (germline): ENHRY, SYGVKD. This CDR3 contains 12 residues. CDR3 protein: CATSGLEETQYF. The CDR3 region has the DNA TGTGCCACCAGTGGACTAGAGGAGACCCAGTACTTC.

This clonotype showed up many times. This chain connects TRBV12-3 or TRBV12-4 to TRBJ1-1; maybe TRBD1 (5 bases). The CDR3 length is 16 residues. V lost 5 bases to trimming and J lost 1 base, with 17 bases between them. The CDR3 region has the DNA TGTGCCAGCAGTCAAAATCGACAGAGGAGGAACACTGAAGCTTTCTTT. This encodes CASSQNRQRRNTEAFF.

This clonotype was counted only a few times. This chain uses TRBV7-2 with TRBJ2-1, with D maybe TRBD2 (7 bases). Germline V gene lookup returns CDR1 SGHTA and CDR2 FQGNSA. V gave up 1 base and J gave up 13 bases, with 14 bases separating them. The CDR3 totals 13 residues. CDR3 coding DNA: TGTGCCAGCAGCTTAGAGGGGGGGCCCGGCCAGTTCTTC. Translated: CASSLEGGPGQFF.

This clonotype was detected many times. The CDR3: CASSIARDPSYEQYF. The CDR3 nucleotides are TGTGCCAGTAGTATAGCCCGGGACCCAAGCTACGAGCAGTACTTC. V usage is TRBV19 and J usage is TRBJ2-7; D may match TRBD1 or TRBD2 (5 bases each). Trimming took off 1 base at V and 3 bases at J, with 13 bases between the two ends. There are 15 residues in the CDR3. Germline V gives CDR1 LNHDA, CDR2 SQIVND (reference sequence).